Included here is one T cell receptor beta chain sequence, with context. The sample comes from a study of T cell changes during pregnancy in multiple sclerosis. V lost 1 base and J lost 1; bases outside the gene matches: 6. Germline loops: CDR1 LGHNT, CDR2 FRNRAP. The CDR3 sequence is 19 residues long. Only in-frame clones appear in the TCRdb table, and some are missing; sequencing was by immunoSEQ multiplex PCR. The data show some 60,000 clones, about 91% seen once. Specimen: CD4+ T cells from peripheral blood mononuclear cells, collected in the first trimester of pregnancy. The clonotype originates from a female donor with multiple sclerosis, enrolled in a pregnancy study. This chain connects TRBV12-5 to TRBJ2-1, with 14 positions matching TRBD2. CDR3 coding DNA: TGTGCTAGTGGTTTGGGTAGACTAGCGGGGGGGATATCCTACAATGAGCAGTTCTTC. Residues: CASGLGRLAGGISYNEQFF.